This paragraph covers one T cell receptor beta chain sequence. This record comes from a study of blood T cell repertoires in COVID-19. Turning to the study itself: Samples of COVID-19 (acute and convalescent) were obtained from the United States, Italy and Spain. T cells, B-cell-depleted T cells, or PBMCs provided the cDNA or gDNA that served as material.

Germline V gives CDR1 LNHDA, CDR2 SQIVND (reference sequence). The CDR3 length is 14 residues. Trimming took off 3 bases at V and 3 bases at J, with 12 bases between the two ends. Seattle patients were enrolled during active infection and followed longitudinally. In the authors' workflow: For nucleated cells, counts were estimated from reference gene primer amplification. Sequencing used immunoSEQ multiplex PCR; TCRdb keeps in-frame clones, though not all of them. The V and J calls and clone size are taken from that table; D and trimming were inferred from the DNA. This sample yields about 250,000 clones, of which roughly 83% are seen a single time; approximately 6% belongs to the top ten.

The chain combines TRBV19 with TRBJ2-7; maybe TRBD1 (6 bases). This clonotype was sampled from an elderly woman with COVID-19, enrolled during active disease. The specimen was peripheral blood. In DNA, the CDR3 is TGTGCCAGTAGTATGGCACAGGGCCTCTACGAGCAGTACTTC. Protein sequence: CASSMAQGLYEQYF.